This TCR beta chain was sequenced for a study of T cells in women clearing cervical HPV infection. Background on the study: Donors had HPV16-related CIN3 or worse; 2 had invasive cancer. Study observations and caveats: T-cell numbers per sample were unknown and may explain richness differences.

The CDR3 has 15 amino acids. Germline assignment: CDR1 KGHSH and CDR2 LQKENI. Points on this clone: Its matching antigen is unknown. The missing CDR3 end, 3 residues past where the read stops, is filled in from the germline J gene.

Dot-blot hybridization genotyped cervical HPV amplified with MY09/MY11 PCR. Sequencing used immunoSEQ multiplex PCR; TCRdb keeps in-frame clones, though not all of them. Its table lists 15,000 to 20,000 clones. The source material was blood buffy coat. This receptor was taken from a woman between 18 and 70 years old with a cervical HPV16 infection that either progressed to CIN3+ or cleared (not recorded which). V is TRBV18 and J is TRBJ2-4; 8 bases align to TRBD1. The CDR3 sequence: CASSPSSGGYDGQYF. Incomplete CDR3 DNA: TGTGCCAGCTCACCATCGTCAGGGGGCTATGATGGT.